A single TCR beta chain is shown here with its context. Its recognized antigen is unknown. Base qualities were left out, and no much larger clone turns up one base away. This sample is part of a study of blood T cells in healthy people across ages (dated by TCRdb to 2014 to 2015). Concerning the study at large: Template switching captured roughly one uniquely barcoded TCR beta cDNA molecule per two T cells in model experiments. Four age groups were formed from the donors: young (average 16 years), middle-aged (approximately 39), aged (about 68) and long-lived (approximately 78). To track age-related changes in TCR beta repertoire diversity, the study relied on deep sequencing normalized with unique cDNA molecular identifiers. Using the same blood draw, the study looked at two additional independent replicas of 1 million unique cDNA reads for two donors, one aged 18 to 30 and the other aged 80 or older. To avoid experimental bias, donors of different ages were distributed randomly across sequencing lanes.

The library was generated by 5' RACE. Data came from an Illumina HiSeq 2500. The second PCR ran for roughly 7 to 11 cycles and used a J-beta primer mix along with a sample-barcoded 5' primer. A unique molecular identifier was introduced onto each TCR beta cDNA molecule by a template-switch 5' adaptor carrying 12 random nucleotides. Each sample yielded at least 2.5 million CDR3-containing paired-end reads. The Mint cDNA synthesis kit, primed by a TRBC-specific oligonucleotide, was used to synthesize first-strand cDNA from all RNA. All cDNA was treated with uracil-DNA glycosylase and then went through a first 18-cycle PCR with the universal primers M1SS and BC2_uni_R. From the authors' description of their analysis: For normalization, 1 million high-quality reads, each with a distinct molecular identifier, were randomly selected from each sample. Instead of being binned into consensus sequences, reads that shared molecular identifiers were thrown out. MiTCR, run with a Q25 quality threshold and the strictest error-elimination algorithm, handled CDR3 identification, clonotype clustering and error correction. A nonparametric unseen species model with Euler transformation was used to estimate lower-bound total TCR beta diversity. TCRdb took the public reads, trimmed them with fastp at Q25, ran MiXCR for clone calling and kept in-frame beta chains. CDR3 protein duplicates are merged, each entry listing the most common genes and DNA. The V and J calls, along with clone size, are taken from TCRdb and not from the paper's own processing. Within this sample are 550,000 to 800,000 distinct CDR3 sequences, with around 20% of them counted one time only. Of the sample, roughly 3.7% falls within the top ten clones.

General findings and caveats noted by the study authors: Because profiling used bulk unsorted PBMCs, naive and antigen-experienced compartments could not be compared conclusively. As age increased, observed TCR beta diversity per million T cells dropped in a roughly linear way, and a significant reduction was already evident by age 40. Observed TCR beta diversity correlated strongly with the percentage of naive T cells measured by flow cytometry. Total diversity estimates from one million sequenced T cells were considered lower bounds and underestimates. Compared with the aged group, the long-lived group had more naive CD4+ T cells, fewer expanded clones and increased TCR diversity, a pattern suggesting age selection. The CMV infection status of donors was not known, potentially confounding age-related changes in expanded clonotypes.

The donors were roughly 38 Caucasian individuals from Russia, aged roughly 6 to 100 years, who were systemically healthy. Each donor gave about 9.8 milliliters of peripheral blood, drawn into EDTA-treated Vacutainer tubes. Ficoll-Paque density-gradient centrifugation was used to isolate PBMCs, with at least 6.5 million per sample. Trizol reagent was used to extract total RNA from PBMCs, with at least 6 micrograms per sample. For every donor, an aliquot of PBMCs went through flow cytometry to measure the percentages of naive CD45RAhigh/CD27high T cells. CDR1 is given as DFQATT and CDR2 as SNEGSKA, both from the germline V gene (reference sequence). From the cysteine up to the phenylalanine, the CDR3 has a length of 13 residues. Here the CDR3 DNA is all that survives: 39 bases in frame from base 1. The trim is 5 bases for V and 1 base for J, with a gap of 11 bases between the germline ends.

This receptor chain uses TRBV20-1 and TRBJ2-5; the D call is tentative, TRBD1 or TRBD2, as each matches 5 bases. Sequencing was done on a sample of blood. The sequence was obtained from a man between 65 and 85 years old in good health. In nucleotide form, the sequence is TGCAGTGCTGAGGGACGGCCCCAAGAGACCCAGTACTTC. It translates as CSAEGRPQETQYF.